This is a list of T cell receptor beta chains from one sample in a study of T-cell memory formation after mild COVID-19. MiXCR, run by TCRdb on the 5' RACE reads, gives a single entry per CDR3 protein. The table lists approximately 52,000 distinct CDR3 sequences, 9.3% of them singletons, with roughly 12% in the top ten. The sequenced sample was PBMCs or a T cell subset sorted from them (not recorded which). Receptors originate from an adult woman who had mild COVID-19 (a few samples of this study predate the infection). Cell type and time point are not known. CDR3s include the opening cysteine and the closing phenylalanine or tryptophan. The order of the fields is J gene, clone size, V gene, D gene, CDR3 DNA, CDR3 protein. The D gene is left open where the match is weak. Clone size is shown for a subset of rows, as once, few, many or a class of expanded clone.

>TRBJ2-5|many|TRBV20-1|NA
TGCAGTGCTTGTCAAGAGACCCAGTACTTC
CSACQETQYF
>TRBJ2-2|NA|TRBV4-2|TRBD2
TGTGCCAGCAGCCGGACTAGCACCGGGGAGCTGTTTTTT
CASSRTSTGELFF
>TRBJ1-3|few|TRBV20-1|NA
TGCAGTGCTAGGACTAACTCTGGAAACACCATATATTTT
CSARTNSGNTIYF
>TRBJ2-3|many|TRBV6-4|TRBD2
TGTGCCAGCAGCGAGCGGGAACAAGATACGCAGTATTTT
CASSEREQDTQYF
>TRBJ1-2|NA|TRBV5-6|TRBD1
TGTGCCAGCAGCTTCCAAGACAGGGAGGCATTC
CASSFQDREAF
>TRBJ2-1|many|TRBV7-8|NA
TGTGCCAGCAGCTTATTTATTCCCCGGCAGGGGCTTGAGCAGTTCTTC
CASSLFIPRQGLEQFF
>TRBJ2-7|NA|TRBV20-1|NA
TGCAGTGCTAGAGGAACAGCACTAGCCCGCTCCTACGAGCAGTACTTC
CSARGTALARSYEQYF
>TRBJ2-5|few|TRBV9|TRBD1
TGTGCCAGCAGCGCCTACTTATCGGACAGGGCGGCGGAGACCCAGTACTTC
CASSAYLSDRAAETQYF
>TRBJ2-4|NA|TRBV18|NA
TGTGCCAGCTCGCCGAGGGCCTGGATTTCGGAAAACATTCAGTACTTC
CASSPRAWISENIQYF
>TRBJ1-3|NA|TRBV14|TRBD1
TGTGCCAGCCCTCCGCCGGGACAGGGGGCTAAAGGAGACACCATATATTTT
CASPPPGQGAKGDTIYF
>TRBJ2-7|many|TRBV11-2|TRBD2
TGTGCCAGCAGCCCGACTAGCGGGGGAAGGAGCTCCTACGAGCAGTACTTC
CASSPTSGGRSSYEQYF